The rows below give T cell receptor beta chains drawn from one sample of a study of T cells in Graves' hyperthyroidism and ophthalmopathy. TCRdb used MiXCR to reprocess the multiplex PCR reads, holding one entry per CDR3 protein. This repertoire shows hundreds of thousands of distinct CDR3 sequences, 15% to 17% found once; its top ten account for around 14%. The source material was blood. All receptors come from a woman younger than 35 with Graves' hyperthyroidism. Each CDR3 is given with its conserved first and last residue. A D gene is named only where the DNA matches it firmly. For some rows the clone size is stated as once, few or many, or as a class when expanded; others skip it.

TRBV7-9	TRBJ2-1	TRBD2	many	CASSLRTSGGYNEQFF	TGTGCCAGCAGCCTCCGGACTAGCGGGGGCTACAATGAGCAGTTCTTC
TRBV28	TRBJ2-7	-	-	CASSDARGSYEQYF	TGTGCCAGCAGTGATGCCAGGGGATCCTACGAGCAGTACTTC
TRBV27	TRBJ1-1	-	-	CASSLSNLNTEAFF	TGTGCCAGCAGTTTAAGCAACCTTAACACTGAAGCTTTCTTT
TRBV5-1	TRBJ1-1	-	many	CASSLDGFPNTEAFF	TGCGCCAGCAGCTTGGATGGGTTCCCGAACACTGAAGCTTTCTTT
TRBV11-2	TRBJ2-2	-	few	CASSLKGGPNTGELFF	TGTGCCAGCAGCTTAAAGGGAGGACCGAACACCGGGGAGCTGTTTTTT
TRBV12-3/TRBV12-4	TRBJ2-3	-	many	CASGEQGTDTQYF	TGTGCCAGCGGCGAACAGGGTACAGATACGCAGTATTTT
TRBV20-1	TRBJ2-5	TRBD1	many	CSATGGQETQYF	TGCAGTGCAACAGGGGGTCAAGAGACCCAGTACTTC
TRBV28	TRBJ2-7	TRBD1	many	CASSFRLGQLAFYEQYF	TGTGCCAGCAGTTTTCGTTTGGGACAGCTCGCTTTCTACGAGCAGTACTTC
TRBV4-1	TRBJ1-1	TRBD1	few	CASRTGVHPLTEAFF	TGCGCCAGCCGGACAGGGGTCCATCCTCTCACTGAAGCTTTCTTT
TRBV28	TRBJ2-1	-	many	CASSPPAGYANEQFF	TGTGCCAGCAGTCCTCCGGCAGGATATGCCAATGAGCAGTTCTTC
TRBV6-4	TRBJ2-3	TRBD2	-	CASSEGAGASTDTQYF	TGTGCCAGCAGTGAAGGAGCGGGGGCTAGCACAGATACGCAGTATTTT
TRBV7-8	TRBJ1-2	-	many	CASSLESGLYGYTF	TGTGCCAGCAGCTTAGAGTCAGGGCTCTATGGCTACACCTTC
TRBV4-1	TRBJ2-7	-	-	CASSQDQTRGALYEQYF	TGCGCCAGCAGCCAAGATCAAACTAGGGGGGCACTTTACGAGCAGTACTTC
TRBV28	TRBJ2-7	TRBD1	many	CASSKTARGPDEQYF	TGTGCCAGCAGTAAAACAGCCAGGGGGCCCGACGAGCAGTACTTC
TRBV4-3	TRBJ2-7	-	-	CASSSDQSSYEQYF	TGCGCCAGCAGCAGCGACCAAAGCTCCTACGAGCAGTACTTC
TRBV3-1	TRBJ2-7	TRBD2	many	CASSQRLAGSYEQYF	TGTGCCAGCAGCCAACGACTAGCGGGGTCCTACGAGCAGTACTTC
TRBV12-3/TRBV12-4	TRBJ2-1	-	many	CASSLALGVSYNEQFF	TGTGCCAGCAGTTTAGCTCTCGGCGTTTCCTACAATGAGCAGTTCTTC
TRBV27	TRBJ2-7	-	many	CASTSGTPAYEQYF	TGTGCCAGCACCTCTGGGACACCGGCCTACGAGCAGTACTTC
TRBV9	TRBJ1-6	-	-	CASSVKPEAEPYSPLHF	TGTGCCAGCAGCGTAAAGCCGGAGGCCGAACCGTATTCACCCCTCCACTTT
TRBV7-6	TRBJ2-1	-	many	CASSPRGAVFNEQFF	TGTGCCAGCAGCCCTCGGGGGGCAGTATTCAATGAGCAGTTCTTC